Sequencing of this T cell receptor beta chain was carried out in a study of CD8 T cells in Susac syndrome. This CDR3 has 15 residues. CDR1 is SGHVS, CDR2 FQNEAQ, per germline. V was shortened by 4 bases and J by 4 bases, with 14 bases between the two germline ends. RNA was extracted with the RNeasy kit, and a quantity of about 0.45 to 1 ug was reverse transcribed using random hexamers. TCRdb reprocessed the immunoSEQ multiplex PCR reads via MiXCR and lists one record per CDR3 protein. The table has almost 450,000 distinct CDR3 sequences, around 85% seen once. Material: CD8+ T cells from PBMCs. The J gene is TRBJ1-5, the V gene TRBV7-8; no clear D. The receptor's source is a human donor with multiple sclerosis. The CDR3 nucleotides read TGTGCCAGCAGCTCAACCGACAAAGTAAATCAGCCCCAGCATTTT. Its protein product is CASSSTDKVNQPQHF.